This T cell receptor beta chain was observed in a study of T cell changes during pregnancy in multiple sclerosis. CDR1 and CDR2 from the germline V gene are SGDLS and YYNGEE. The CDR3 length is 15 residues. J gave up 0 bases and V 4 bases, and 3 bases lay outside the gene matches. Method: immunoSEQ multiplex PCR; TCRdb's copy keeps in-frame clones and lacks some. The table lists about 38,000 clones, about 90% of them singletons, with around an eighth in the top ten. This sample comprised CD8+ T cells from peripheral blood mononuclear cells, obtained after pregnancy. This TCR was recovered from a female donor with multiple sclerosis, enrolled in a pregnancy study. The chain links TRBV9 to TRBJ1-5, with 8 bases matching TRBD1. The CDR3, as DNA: TGTGCCAGCAGCTTGGGGACAGGTAGCAATCAGCCCCAGCATTTT. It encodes CASSLGTGSNQPQHF.